This T cell receptor beta chain was sequenced during a study of cytomegalovirus exposure and HLA in healthy donors. General study points: A missense variant in DCLRE1C was later tied to TCR beta V- and J-gene trimming.

In germline, CDR1 is SGHRS, CDR2 YFSETQ. CDR3 length equals 15 residues. This clone was picked up one time. What it binds is unknown. The junction and the germline gene differ at one end; a read error may be behind it. The PCR contained 60 Vbeta and 13 Jbeta primers. Using immunoSEQ multiplex PCR, the repertoire was profiled, and TCRdb retains in-frame clones only, with some absent. Here the sample spans around 170,000 clones, approximately 84% being singletons. The sequence was obtained from a woman between 50 and 59 years old in good health and CMV-seropositive. Sequenced input: PBMCs. J is TRBJ2-2 and V is TRBV5-1; tentatively, D is TRBD1 (6 bases). CDR3 coding DNA: TGCGCCAGCAGCTTGACCGGACAGAACCCCGGGGAGCTGTTTTTT. Translating it yields CASSLTGQNPGELFF.